This T cell receptor beta chain is drawn from a study of blood T cell repertoires in COVID-19. The wider study: Both acute and convalescent COVID-19 samples were obtained from the United States, Italy and Spain. PBMCs, B-cell-depleted T cells, or T cells provided the cDNA or gDNA that made up the material.

The V segment lost 4 bases and the J segment 0 bases; nucleotides outside the gene matches: 6. Germline CDR1 is SGDLS and CDR2 is YYNGEE. This CDR3 has 18 residues. In the original analysis: Reference gene primer amplification in the assay estimated nucleated cell counts. Measured with immunoSEQ multiplex PCR; TCRdb has only the in-frame clones, and not every one. V and J calls and clone size are those listed in that table; D and trimming were worked out from the DNA. The repertoire has about 68,000 clones, 83% of them found once; the top ten carry approximately 40%. The chain uses TRBV9 and TRBJ2-3; TRBD2 agrees at 15 bases. The sequencing input was peripheral blood. This TCR came from a man aged 80 or over with acute or convalescent COVID-19. The CDR3 spells CASSLGLAGGTSTDTQYF. The CDR3 DNA reads TGTGCCAGCAGCCTCGGACTAGCGGGGGGGACTAGCACAGATACGCAGTATTTT.